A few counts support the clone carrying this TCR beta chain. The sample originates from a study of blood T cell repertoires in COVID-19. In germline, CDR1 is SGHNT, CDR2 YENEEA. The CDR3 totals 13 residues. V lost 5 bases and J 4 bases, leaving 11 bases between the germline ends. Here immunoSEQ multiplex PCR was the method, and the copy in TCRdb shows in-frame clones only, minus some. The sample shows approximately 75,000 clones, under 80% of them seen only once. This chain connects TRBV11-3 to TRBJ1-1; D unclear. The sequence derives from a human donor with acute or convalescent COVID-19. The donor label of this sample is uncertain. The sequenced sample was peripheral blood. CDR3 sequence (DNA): TGTGCCAGCAGCCGAACGGGAGGCACTGAAGCTTTCTTT. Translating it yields CASSRTGGTEAFF.